Listed below are T cell receptor beta chains from one sample, sequenced in a study of cytomegalovirus exposure and HLA in healthy donors. Method: immunoSEQ multiplex PCR; TCRdb's copy keeps in-frame clones and lacks some. The table lists around 130,000 clones, about 63% of them singletons. The sample taken for sequencing was PBMCs. The receptors originated from a man younger than 45 in good health and CMV-seropositive. Each CDR3 is given with its conserved first and last residue. D genes are given only for firm matches. The size of a clone is reported for some rows only, either as once, few or many, or as a class for expanded clones.

V gene: TRBV5-6
J gene: TRBJ2-7
D gene: TRBD2
clone size: -
CDR3 DNA: TGTGCCAGCAGCCAGGTGGGGACTAGCGGTCCCTACGAGCAGTACTTC
CDR3 protein: CASSQVGTSGPYEQYF

V gene: TRBV5-5
J gene: TRBJ2-5
D gene: TRBD2
clone size: -
CDR3 DNA: TGTGCCAGCAGATTGCTGAAGTCGGGACTAGCGGGAGCTGAGACCCAGTACTTC
CDR3 protein: CASRLLKSGLAGAETQYF

V gene: TRBV2
J gene: TRBJ2-7
D gene: -
clone size: -
CDR3 DNA: TGTGCCAGCAGTGTTATCGGTGTAGGGGGTTCCGAGCAGTACTTC
CDR3 protein: CASSVIGVGGSEQYF

V gene: TRBV10-3
J gene: TRBJ1-1
D gene: -
clone size: -
CDR3 DNA: TGTGCCATCAGTGGCTCGGGGGACACTGAAGCTTTCTTT
CDR3 protein: CAISGSGDTEAFF

V gene: TRBV18
J gene: TRBJ1-5
D gene: TRBD1
clone size: -
CDR3 DNA: TGTGCCAGCTCATCCCGGACAGGGCTTCAGCCCCAGCATTTT
CDR3 protein: CASSSRTGLQPQHF

V gene: TRBV18
J gene: TRBJ1-4
D gene: -
clone size: -
CDR3 DNA: TGTGCCAGCTCACCATCCAGCCCTACAGGGACTAATGAAAAACTGTTTTTT
CDR3 protein: CASSPSSPTGTNEKLFF

V gene: TRBV7-9
J gene: TRBJ2-2
D gene: -
clone size: -
CDR3 DNA: TGTGCCAGCAGCTTAATCGGCACTAGCGGGGAGCTGTTTTTT
CDR3 protein: CASSLIGTSGELFF

V gene: TRBV11-1
J gene: TRBJ2-3
D gene: -
clone size: -
CDR3 DNA: TGTGCCAGCAGCCCGCTTCGGACAGATACGCAGTATTTT
CDR3 protein: CASSPLRTDTQYF

V gene: TRBV6-5
J gene: TRBJ1-1
D gene: -
clone size: -
CDR3 DNA: TGTGCCAGCAGTCTTACAGGGTACACTGAAGCTTTCTTT
CDR3 protein: CASSLTGYTEAFF

V gene: TRBV2
J gene: TRBJ1-5
D gene: TRBD1
clone size: -
CDR3 DNA: TGTGCCAGTAGGCTACCCGGGACAGGTGATCAGCCCCAGCATTTT
CDR3 protein: CASRLPGTGDQPQHF

V gene: TRBV5-1
J gene: TRBJ2-7
D gene: -
clone size: -
CDR3 DNA: TGCGCCAGCAGCTTGTTCGGCGGAGCCTACGAGCAGTACTTC
CDR3 protein: CASSLFGGAYEQYF

V gene: TRBV5-1
J gene: TRBJ1-6
D gene: TRBD1
clone size: few
CDR3 DNA: TGCGCCAGCAGCGCCAGGACAGGGCAGTCACCCCTCCACTTT
CDR3 protein: CASSARTGQSPLHF

V gene: TRBV5-1
J gene: TRBJ1-2
D gene: TRBD1
clone size: -
CDR3 DNA: TGCGCCAGCAGACCCTCGGACAGGGCGATCTATGGCTACACCTTC
CDR3 protein: CASRPSDRAIYGYTF

V gene: TRBV7-8
J gene: TRBJ1-1
D gene: TRBD1
clone size: -
CDR3 DNA: TGTGCCAGCAGCTTAACAGGGGGCACTGAAGCTTTCTTT
CDR3 protein: CASSLTGGTEAFF

V gene: TRBV6-6
J gene: TRBJ1-1
D gene: -
clone size: -
CDR3 DNA: TGTGCCAGCAGCCCCCACAGGACGAGGGAAGCTTTCTTT
CDR3 protein: CASSPHRTREAFF

V gene: TRBV11-1
J gene: TRBJ2-1
D gene: TRBD2
clone size: -
CDR3 DNA: TGTGCCAGCAGCTTAGGCCGTGTTTGGGAGGGCCTCGGGGAGCAGTTCTTC
CDR3 protein: CASSLGRVWEGLGEQFF

V gene: TRBV11-2
J gene: TRBJ2-7
D gene: -
clone size: -
CDR3 DNA: TGTGCCAGCAGCTTAGTGGTCGCGAATTTCTACGAGCAGTACTTC
CDR3 protein: CASSLVVANFYEQYF

V gene: TRBV4-1
J gene: TRBJ1-2
D gene: TRBD1
clone size: -
CDR3 DNA: TGCGCCAGCAGCCTACTAGAAGGGACAGTCAGTATTAACTATGGCTACACCTTC
CDR3 protein: CASSLLEGTVSINYGYTF

V gene: TRBV5-4
J gene: TRBJ2-2
D gene: TRBD2
clone size: -
CDR3 DNA: TGTGCCAGCAGCCGTGGGCTAGCGGGAGAACGCACCGGGGAGCTGTTTTTT
CDR3 protein: CASSRGLAGERTGELFF

V gene: TRBV7-9
J gene: TRBJ2-5
D gene: TRBD2
clone size: -
CDR3 DNA: TGTGCCAGCAGCTTCATCCTAGCGGGAGGCGGGGAGACCCAGTACTTC
CDR3 protein: CASSFILAGGGETQYF

V gene: TRBV7-2
J gene: TRBJ2-7
D gene: -
clone size: -
CDR3 DNA: TGTGCCAGCAGCTGGCCTGAGGGCGGCGACTCCTACGAGCAGTACTTC
CDR3 protein: CASSWPEGGDSYEQYF

V gene: TRBV6-1
J gene: TRBJ1-2
D gene: TRBD1
clone size: -
CDR3 DNA: TGTGCCAGCAGGCCAGGACAGGACAACTATGGCTACACCTTC
CDR3 protein: CASRPGQDNYGYTF

V gene: TRBV7-2
J gene: TRBJ1-2
D gene: -
clone size: few
CDR3 DNA: TGTGCCAGCAGCTTAGCCACAGCATTGATTATCGGCTACACCTTC
CDR3 protein: CASSLATALIIGYTF

V gene: TRBV5-1
J gene: TRBJ2-1
D gene: -
clone size: -
CDR3 DNA: TGCGCCAGCAGCTGGGGCCCGGGCGAGCGTCGGCAGTTCTTC
CDR3 protein: CASSWGPGERRQFF

V gene: TRBV6-4
J gene: TRBJ2-6
D gene: -
clone size: -
CDR3 DNA: TGTGCCAGCAGTGAACAGTCTGGGGCCAACGTCCTGACTTTC
CDR3 protein: CASSEQSGANVLTF

V gene: TRBV7-2
J gene: TRBJ2-7
D gene: TRBD2
clone size: -
CDR3 DNA: TGTGCCAGCAGCTTGGGAGGGCCCGGGTACGAGCAGTACTTC
CDR3 protein: CASSLGGPGYEQYF

V gene: TRBV2
J gene: TRBJ2-1
D gene: TRBD2
clone size: -
CDR3 DNA: TGTGCCAGCAAGCGGGAGAGCTCCTACAATGAGCAGTTCTTC
CDR3 protein: CASKRESSYNEQFF

V gene: TRBV7-3
J gene: TRBJ2-2
D gene: -
clone size: -
CDR3 DNA: TGTGCCAGCAGCTTATTGGGACAGAACACCGGGGAGCTGTTTTTT
CDR3 protein: CASSLLGQNTGELFF

V gene: TRBV18
J gene: TRBJ2-7
D gene: TRBD2
clone size: -
CDR3 DNA: TGTGCCAGCTCAGGACTAGCTGAAACCTACGAGCAGTACTTC
CDR3 protein: CASSGLAETYEQYF

V gene: TRBV30
J gene: TRBJ1-2
D gene: -
clone size: few
CDR3 DNA: TGTGCCTGGAGTGTATCGTGGACTTTTGGCTACACCTTC
CDR3 protein: CAWSVSWTFGYTF

V gene: TRBV5-1
J gene: TRBJ1-4
D gene: TRBD1
clone size: -
CDR3 DNA: TGCGCCAGCAGCTTGGAGGGGGCAGGGGGCGAAAAACTGTTTTTT
CDR3 protein: CASSLEGAGGEKLFF

V gene: TRBV10-2
J gene: TRBJ2-7
D gene: -
clone size: -
CDR3 DNA: TGCGCCAGCAGTGAACTAGCCCCATTCTACGAGCAGTACTTC
CDR3 protein: CASSELAPFYEQYF

V gene: TRBV11-2
J gene: TRBJ2-3
D gene: TRBD2
clone size: few
CDR3 DNA: TGTGCCAGCAGCTTAGGACTAGCGACTTTCGGCACAGATACGCAGTATTTT
CDR3 protein: CASSLGLATFGTDTQYF

V gene: TRBV6-4
J gene: TRBJ2-1
D gene: TRBD2
clone size: -
CDR3 DNA: TGTGCCAGCAGCGGGACTAGCGGGACCTACAATGAGCAGTTCTTC
CDR3 protein: CASSGTSGTYNEQFF

V gene: TRBV27
J gene: TRBJ2-1
D gene: TRBD2
clone size: -
CDR3 DNA: TGTGCCAGCAGTTTAATCCTGCTAGCGGGGAAATACAATGAGCAGTTCTTC
CDR3 protein: CASSLILLAGKYNEQFF

V gene: TRBV5-1
J gene: TRBJ2-1
D gene: TRBD2
clone size: -
CDR3 DNA: TGCGCCAGCAGCTGGGGGACTAGCTTCAATGAGCAGTTCTTC
CDR3 protein: CASSWGTSFNEQFF

V gene: TRBV2
J gene: TRBJ2-5
D gene: -
clone size: -
CDR3 DNA: TGTGCCAGCAGTGATAGGACAGCCCAAGAGACCCAGTACTTC
CDR3 protein: CASSDRTAQETQYF

V gene: TRBV9
J gene: TRBJ2-3
D gene: -
clone size: -
CDR3 DNA: TGTGCCAGCAGCTTGTTACTTCCAGATACGCAGTATTTT
CDR3 protein: CASSLLLPDTQYF

V gene: TRBV5-4
J gene: TRBJ2-5
D gene: -
clone size: -
CDR3 DNA: TGTGCCAGCAGCTTGGTTACAGATCCTCAAGAGACCCAGTACTTC
CDR3 protein: CASSLVTDPQETQYF

V gene: TRBV4-1
J gene: TRBJ1-5
D gene: -
clone size: -
CDR3 DNA: TGCGCCAGCAGCCAGGCAGGGTTAGGGGGCAATCAGCCCCAGCATTTT
CDR3 protein: CASSQAGLGGNQPQHF

V gene: TRBV5-4
J gene: TRBJ1-2
D gene: -
clone size: few
CDR3 DNA: TGTGCCAGCAGCTTGCGAAATGCGGACTACACCTTC
CDR3 protein: CASSLRNADYTF

V gene: TRBV25-1
J gene: TRBJ2-7
D gene: -
clone size: -
CDR3 DNA: TGTGCCAGCAGTGCTCCTAGCTACGAGCAGTACTTC
CDR3 protein: CASSAPSYEQYF

V gene: TRBV28
J gene: TRBJ2-4
D gene: TRBD2
clone size: -
CDR3 DNA: TGTGCCAGCAGCCTTAGCGGGAGTGGGTACATTCAGTACTTC
CDR3 protein: CASSLSGSGYIQYF

V gene: TRBV10-1
J gene: TRBJ1-3
D gene: -
clone size: -
CDR3 DNA: TGCGCCAGCATAAGTGGATTGAAATCAGGGTCCTCTGGAAACACCATATATTTT
CDR3 protein: CASISGLKSGSSGNTIYF